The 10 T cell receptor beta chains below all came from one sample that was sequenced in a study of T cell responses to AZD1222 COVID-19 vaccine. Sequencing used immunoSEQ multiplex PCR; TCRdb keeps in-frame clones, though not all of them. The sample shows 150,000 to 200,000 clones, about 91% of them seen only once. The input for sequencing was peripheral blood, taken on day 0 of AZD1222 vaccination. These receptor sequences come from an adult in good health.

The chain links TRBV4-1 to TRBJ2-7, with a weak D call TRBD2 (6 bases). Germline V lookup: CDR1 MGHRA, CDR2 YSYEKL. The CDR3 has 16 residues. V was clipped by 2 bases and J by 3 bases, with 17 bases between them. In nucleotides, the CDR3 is TGCGCCAGCAGCCAAACCCGTAGCGGAGGGGTCTACGAGCAGTACTTC. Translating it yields CASSQTRSGGVYEQYF.

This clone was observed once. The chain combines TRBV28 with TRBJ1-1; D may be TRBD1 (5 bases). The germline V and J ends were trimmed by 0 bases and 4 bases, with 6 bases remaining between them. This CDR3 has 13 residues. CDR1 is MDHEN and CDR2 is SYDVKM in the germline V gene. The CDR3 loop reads CASSLWGGTEAFF. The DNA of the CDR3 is TGTGCCAGCAGTTTATGGGGGGGCACTGAAGCTTTCTTT.

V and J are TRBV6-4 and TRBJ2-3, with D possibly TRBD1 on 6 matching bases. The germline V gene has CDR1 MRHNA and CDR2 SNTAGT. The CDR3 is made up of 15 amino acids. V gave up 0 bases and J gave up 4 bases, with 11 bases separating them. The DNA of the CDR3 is TGTGCCAGCAGTGACTCGTCAACAGGGCCAGATACGCAGTATTTT. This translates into CASSDSSTGPDTQYF.

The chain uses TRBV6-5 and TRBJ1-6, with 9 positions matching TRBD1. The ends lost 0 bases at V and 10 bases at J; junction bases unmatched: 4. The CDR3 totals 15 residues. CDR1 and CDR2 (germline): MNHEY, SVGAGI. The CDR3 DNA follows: TGTGCCAGCAGTTACTCGGGACAGGGCCGGTCACCCCTCCACTTT. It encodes CASSYSGQGRSPLHF.

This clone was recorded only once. The CDR3 DNA follows: TGTGCCAGCAGCGACAGGGGTATGGTAAACAATGAGCAGTTCTTC. It translates to CASSDRGMVNNEQFF. The rearrangement joins TRBV7-3 to TRBJ2-1; 8 nucleotides align to TRBD1. V gave up 5 bases and J gave up 5 bases; unmatched junction bases: 8. Looked up from germline, CDR1 is SGHTA and CDR2 is FQGTGA. There are 15 residues in the CDR3.

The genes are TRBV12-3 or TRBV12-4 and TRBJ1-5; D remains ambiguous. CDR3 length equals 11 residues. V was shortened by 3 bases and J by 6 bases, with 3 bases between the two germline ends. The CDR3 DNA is TGTGCCAGCAGTTTTGGTCAGCCCCAGCATTTT. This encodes CASSFGQPQHF.

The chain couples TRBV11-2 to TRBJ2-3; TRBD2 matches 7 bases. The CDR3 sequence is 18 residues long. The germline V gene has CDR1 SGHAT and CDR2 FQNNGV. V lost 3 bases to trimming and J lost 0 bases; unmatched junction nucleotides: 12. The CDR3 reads CASSLAVRKRGSTDTQYF. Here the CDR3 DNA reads TGTGCCAGCAGCTTGGCGGTCCGAAAGCGGGGTAGCACAGATACGCAGTATTTT.

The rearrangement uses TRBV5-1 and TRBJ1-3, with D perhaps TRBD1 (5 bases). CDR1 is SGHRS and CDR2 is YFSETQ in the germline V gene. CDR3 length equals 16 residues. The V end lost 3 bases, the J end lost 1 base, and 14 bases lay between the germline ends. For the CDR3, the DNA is TGCGCCAGCAGCTCCCTGGCTGGGGGGTCTGGAAACACCATATATTTT. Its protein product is CASSSLAGGSGNTIYF.

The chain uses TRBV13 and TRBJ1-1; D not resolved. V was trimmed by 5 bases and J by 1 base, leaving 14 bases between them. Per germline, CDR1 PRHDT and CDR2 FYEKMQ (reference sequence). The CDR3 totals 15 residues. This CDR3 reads CASSPLGQANTEAFF. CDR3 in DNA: TGTGCCAGCAGCCCGTTAGGTCAGGCGAACACTGAAGCTTTCTTT. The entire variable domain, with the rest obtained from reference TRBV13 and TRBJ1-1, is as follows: AAGVIQSPRHLIKEKRETATLKCYPIPRHDTVYWYQQGPGQDPQFLISFYEKMQSDKGSIPDRFSAQQFSDYHSELNMSSLELGDSALYFCASSPLGQANTEAFFGQGTRLTVV.

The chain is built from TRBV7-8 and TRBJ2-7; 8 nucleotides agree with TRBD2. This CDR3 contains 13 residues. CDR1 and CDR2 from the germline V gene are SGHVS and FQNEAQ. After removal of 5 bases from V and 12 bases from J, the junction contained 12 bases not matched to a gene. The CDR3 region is CASSPGLADVRYF. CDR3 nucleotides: TGTGCCAGCAGCCCAGGACTAGCAGACGTTCGGTACTTC.